What follows are 26 T cell receptor beta chains derived from one specimen sequenced in a study of spatial heterogeneity in lung cancer (dated by TCRdb to about 2019). The investigation overall reported the following: The tumor nonsynonymous mutation count correlated with the number of expanded alpha and beta TCRs within the tumor.

The library was produced with 5' RACE. The sequencer was a NextSeq 500. Using fastp at Q25 and MiXCR, TCRdb reprocessed the public reads and kept productive beta chains. Rows with a matching CDR3 protein are joined into one entry that keeps the most common DNA and genes. The table for this sample lists 3,500 to 5,000 distinct CDR3 sequences; less than 9% of them were counted only once. The top ten clones comprise about 24% of the sample. No antigens are known for them. The sample's time point label, in plain terms: sample taken at primary tumor resection. The sample consisted of lung tumor tissue, taken at surgery. The origin of the receptors is a male donor with early-stage non-small cell lung cancer.

This clonotype was seen a single time. This chain uses TRBV5-4 with TRBJ2-7; D possibly corresponds to TRBD1 (5 bases). V was trimmed by 4 bases and J by 2 bases, leaving 7 bases between them. Per germline, CDR1 SGHNT and CDR2 YYREEE (reference sequence). The CDR3 extends over 12 amino acids. CDR3: CASSRGTYEQYF. Here the CDR3 DNA reads TGTGCCAGCAGCAGGGGAACCTACGAGCAGTACTTC.

Only a few counts were recorded for this clonotype. V and J are TRBV5-1 and TRBJ2-1, with 7 bases lining up with TRBD1. Germline assignment: CDR1 SGHRS and CDR2 YFSETQ. J was trimmed by 9 bases and V by 3 bases; bases with no gene match: 6. This CDR3 is 13 amino acids long. For the CDR3, the DNA is TGCGCCAGCAGCTACGACAGGGCGAGTGAGCAGTTCTTC. It codes for CASSYDRASEQFF.

By share, this clonotype ranks as medium-sized. The rearrangement joins TRBV5-5 to TRBJ1-1, with TRBD1 as a possible D gene (5 bases). The CDR3 covers 13 residues. Per germline, CDR1 SGHKS and CDR2 YYEKEE (reference sequence). Trimming cost V 7 bases and J 5 bases, with 15 bases left between them. The CDR3 here is CASLRVPETEAFF. CDR3 DNA: TGTGCCAGCCTCAGGGTCCCGGAGACTGAAGCTTTCTTT.

The table lists this clonotype with many counts. V is TRBV12-3 or TRBV12-4 and J is TRBJ2-1; 10 bases match TRBD2. Trimming removed 3 bases from V and 2 bases from J; junction bases left unmatched: 13. This CDR3 has 19 amino acids. In DNA, the CDR3 is TGTGCCAGCAGTTTGCTAGCGGGAGTGGAAGGTGGACCCTACAATGAGCAGTTCTTC. This sequence encodes CASSLLAGVEGGPYNEQFF.

The chain recombines TRBV11-3 with TRBJ2-1, with 10 bases lining up with TRBD2. Germline V lookup: CDR1 SGHNT, CDR2 YENEEA. The V and J ends lost 5 bases and 1 base, in that order; junction bases with no gene match: 2. The CDR3 runs to 15 residues. The DNA for the CDR3 is TGTGCCAGCAGCACACTAGCGGGGTCCTACAATGAGCAGTTCTTC. It encodes CASSTLAGSYNEQFF. The full variable domain, with the rest looked up from reference TRBV11-3 and TRBJ2-1, is EAGVVQSPRYKIIEKKQPVAFWCNPISGHNTLYWYLQNLGQGPELLIRYENEEAVDDSQLPKDRFSAERLKGVDSTLKIQPAELGDSAVYLCASSTLAGSYNEQFFGPGTRLTVL.

This clonotype was picked up many times. This chain uses TRBV20-1 with TRBJ2-2; D gene unclear. CDR1 and CDR2 from the germline V gene are DFQATT and SNEGSKA (reference sequence). This CDR3 has 14 amino acids. Trimming removed 2 bases from V and 5 bases from J, with 12 bases in between. CDR3 protein: CSARPWSSTGELFF. CDR3 nucleotides: TGCAGTGCTAGACCCTGGAGCTCAACCGGGGAGCTGTTTTTT.

This clonotype was observed at least ten times. The gene calls are TRBV7-2 and TRBJ2-3, with 10 bases that match TRBD2. J lost 4 bases, V lost 1 base, and 5 bases had no gene match. This CDR3 comprises 16 residues. Germline assignment: CDR1 SGHTA and CDR2 FQGNSA. CDR3 sequence (DNA): TGTGCCAGCAGCTTAGTAGCGGGGGGTTTCTCAGATACGCAGTATTTT. Its translation is CASSLVAGGFSDTQYF.

By share, this clonotype ranks as medium-sized (0.01 to 0.1%). The rearrangement joins TRBV7-2 to TRBJ2-1; 8 bases match TRBD2. The V segment lost 3 bases and the J segment 6 bases; nucleotides outside the gene matches: 4. This CDR3 has 14 residues. Germline assignment: CDR1 SGHTA and CDR2 FQGNSA. The CDR3 spells CASSFTSGPNEQFF. The DNA of the CDR3 is TGTGCCAGCAGCTTTACTAGCGGCCCCAATGAGCAGTTCTTC.

The chain uses TRBV7-2 and TRBJ1-3; D is uncertain. Germline V CDR1 and CDR2: SGHTA, FQGNSA. The V and J ends lost 5 bases and 4 bases respectively, with 12 bases between them. This CDR3 spans 14 amino acids. CDR3 bases: TGTGCCAGCAGCCGCCGGGCTGAAGGAAACACCATATATTTT. Protein sequence: CASSRRAEGNTIYF. The entire variable domain, with the rest obtained from reference TRBV7-2 and TRBJ1-3, is as follows: GAGVSQSPSNKVTEKGKDVELRCDPISGHTALYWYRQSLGQGLEFLIYFQGNSAPDKSGLPSDRFSAERTGGSVSTLTIQRTQQEDSAVYLCASSRRAEGNTIYFGEGSWLTVV.

This clonotype is labeled as medium-sized. The chain recombines TRBV6-2 or TRBV6-3 with TRBJ1-1; D uncertain. The germline gives CDR1 MNHEY, CDR2 SVGEGT. Trimming took 2 bases from V and 4 from J, leaving 14 bases between them. The CDR3 loop spans 15 amino acids. The CDR3 spells CASSYAGSRVTEAFF. CDR3 in DNA: TGTGCCAGCAGTTACGCCGGTAGTAGGGTCACTGAAGCTTTCTTT.

Judged by abundance, this clonotype is medium-sized (0.01 to 0.1%). The V and J genes are TRBV28 and TRBJ2-1; 8 bases align to TRBD2. Germline trimming cut 6 bases from V and 9 bases from J; bases unmatched to any gene: 13. The CDR3 length is 15 residues. CDR1 is MDHEN and CDR2 is SYDVKM in the germline V gene. The DNA of the CDR3 is TGTGCCAGCAGCAACGAACTCGGACTAGCATCTGAGCAGTTCTTC. Translated: CASSNELGLASEQFF.

V and J are TRBV2 and TRBJ1-2; 7 nucleotides agree with TRBD1. Trimming at V came to 5 bases and at J to 4 bases, leaving 13 bases not matched to a gene. The CDR3 extends over 16 amino acids. CDR1 and CDR2 (germline): SNHLY, FYNNEI. CDR3 nucleotides: TGTGCCAGCAGTACAAGCGGGACAGCTATTTCCTATGGCTACACCTTC. Protein: CASSTSGTAISYGYTF.

By its share, this clonotype is medium-sized (0.01 to 0.1%). The rearrangement links TRBV20-1 to TRBJ2-7; 7 positions agree with TRBD2. From germline, CDR1 is DFQATT and CDR2 SNEGSKA (reference sequence). This CDR3 spans 13 amino acids. V gave up 5 bases and J gave up 1 base; unmatched junction bases: 5. CDR3 DNA: TGCAGTGCTTCGAGCGGGACTTCCTACGAGCAGTACTTC. This gives the protein CSASSGTSYEQYF.

By share, this clonotype counts as medium-sized. V is TRBV20-1 and J is TRBJ2-1; D might be TRBD2 (5 bases). The CDR3 extends over 15 amino acids. The germline V and J ends were trimmed by 3 bases and 9 bases, with 21 bases remaining between them. Germline-derived CDR1 and CDR2 are DFQATT and SNEGSKA (reference sequence). CDR3 nucleotide sequence: TGCAGTGCTAGTGTGGCGGCTAGCAAATTAGCTGAGCAGTTCTTC. Translating gives CSASVAASKLAEQFF.

Within the sample, this clonotype is medium-sized. The chain is built from TRBV27 and TRBJ2-7, with 9 bases lining up with TRBD1. The CDR3 sequence is 17 residues long. The germline V gene has CDR1 MNHEY and CDR2 SMNVEV (reference sequence). Trimming cost V 4 bases and J 2 bases; bases outside gene matches: 12. CDR3 DNA: TGTGCCAGCAGTTCACAATCCGGGACAGGGAAGCCCTACGAGCAGTACTTC. Protein product: CASSSQSGTGKPYEQYF.

By its share, this clonotype is medium-sized. The CDR3 loop reads CATSRDRLETQYF. CDR3 DNA sequence: TGTGCCACCAGCAGGGACAGGCTGGAGACCCAGTACTTC. This chain uses TRBV15 with TRBJ2-5; 7 bases map to TRBD1. Germline V CDR1 and CDR2: LNHNV, YYDKDF (reference sequence). The CDR3 is 13 residues long. V was pared by 3 bases and J by 5 bases, with 3 bases of the junction left unmatched.

Ten or more counts support this clonotype. V gene TRBV28 combines with J gene TRBJ2-5; the match to TRBD1 covers 8 bases. Unmatched junction bases numbered 12, after V lost 7 bases and J lost 5 bases. The CDR3 covers 15 residues. From germline, CDR1 is MDHEN and CDR2 SYDVKM. CDR3 sequence (DNA): TGTGCCAGCACTTCCCGGACAGGGATTATGGAGACCCAGTACTTC. It is translated as CASTSRTGIMETQYF.

In this sample, this clonotype is medium-sized. The rearrangement links TRBV4-2 to TRBJ1-5; D possibly corresponds to TRBD1 (5 bases). The CDR3 covers 16 residues. Looked up from germline, CDR1 is LGHNA and CDR2 is YNFKEQ. Deletions cut 0 bases from V and 5 bases from J, with 14 bases between. The CDR3 nucleotides read TGTGCCAGCAGCCAAGAGACGACCGGAGGGGATCAGCCCCAGCATTTT. This gives the protein CASSQETTGGDQPQHF.

J is TRBJ2-3 and V is TRBV20-1; D gene unclear. The CDR3 sequence is 11 residues long. CDR1 DFQATT and CDR2 SNEGSKA come from the germline V gene (reference sequence). Trimming removed 6 bases from V and 7 bases from J, with 11 bases in between. The chain's CDR3 is CSASPGYTQYF. As DNA, the CDR3 is TGCAGTGCCTCGCCAGGCTATACGCAGTATTTT.

By sample share, this clonotype is medium-sized. The J gene is TRBJ2-2, the V gene TRBV28; 9 nucleotides line up with TRBD1. J lost 6 bases, V lost 5 bases, and 13 bases had no gene match. The CDR3 is made up of 17 amino acids. Germline CDR1 and CDR2: MDHEN and SYDVKM. CDR3 amino acids: CASSEESDRGYSGELFF. The DNA of the CDR3 is TGTGCCAGCAGTGAGGAATCGGACAGGGGATACTCCGGGGAGCTGTTTTTT.

This clonotype is labeled medium-sized (0.01 to 0.1%). The chain joins TRBV6-5 to TRBJ2-4, with 7 bases fitting TRBD1. The CDR3 sequence is 16 residues long. J gave up 0 bases and V 4 bases, and 6 bases lay outside the gene matches. Looked up from germline, CDR1 is MNHEY and CDR2 is SVGAGI. The CDR3 is CASSFTGTVAKNIQYF. The DNA of the CDR3 is TGTGCCAGCAGTTTCACCGGGACAGTAGCCAAAAACATTCAGTACTTC.

This clonotype has a count of ten or more. The V call is TRBV29-1, the J call TRBJ1-3, with 8 nucleotides matching TRBD1. The CDR3 extends over 15 amino acids. The V gene end was trimmed by 4 bases and the J gene end by 0 bases; junction bases not matched to a gene: 5. The germline gives CDR1 SQVTM, CDR2 ANQGSEA. The CDR3 nucleotides are TGCAGCGTTGGCACACAGGGGGGCTCTGGAAACACCATATATTTT. As protein: CSVGTQGGSGNTIYF. The full variable domain, its missing parts supplied by reference TRBV29-1 and TRBJ1-3, is SAVISQKPSRDICQRGTSLTIQCQVDSQVTMMFWYRQQPGQSLTLIATANQGSEATYESGFVIDKFPISRPNLTFSTLTVSNMSPEDSSIYLCSVGTQGGSGNTIYFGEGSWLTVV.

This clonotype qualifies as large. The chain combines TRBV5-8 with TRBJ1-1, with a weak D call TRBD1 (5 bases). This CDR3 has 12 residues. Germline values: CDR1 SGHTS, CDR2 YDEGEE. V was shortened by 5 bases and J by 6 bases, with 11 bases between the two germline ends. The DNA for the CDR3 is TGTGCCAGCAGGGGTCCGGGACCTGAAGCTTTCTTT. Its translation is CASRGPGPEAFF.

This clonotype was seen many times. V and J are TRBV7-3 and TRBJ2-3; no firm D call. The germline V gene has CDR1 SGHTA and CDR2 FQGTGA. This CDR3 is 13 amino acids long. Trimming stripped 5 bases from V and 4 bases from J, with 10 bases between. This CDR3 reads CASSQPPSDTQYF. The CDR3, as DNA: TGTGCCAGCAGCCAACCCCCGTCAGATACGCAGTATTTT.

Ten or more counts support this clonotype. This chain links TRBV6-5 with TRBJ1-1; no clear D. This CDR3 is 13 amino acids long. The V and J ends lost 1 base and 1 base respectively, with 4 bases between them. The V gene's germline CDR1 is MNHEY and CDR2 SVGAGI. CDR3 in amino acids: CASSYWENTEAFF. The CDR3 region has the DNA TGTGCCAGCAGTTACTGGGAGAACACTGAAGCTTTCTTT.

This clonotype is medium-sized within its sample. The CDR3 nucleotides are TGTGCCAGCAGTTGGCAGGTTCAGCCCCAGCATTTT. Its protein product is CASSWQVQPQHF. The chain couples TRBV12-3 or TRBV12-4 to TRBJ1-5; no reliable D call. The CDR3 is 12 amino acids. Trimming took 4 bases from V and 6 from J, leaving 7 bases between them.